Here is one T cell receptor beta chain with its context. Its antigen is undetermined. TCRdb's table, derived via immunoSEQ multiplex PCR, lists solely in-frame clones and lacks some. Among roughly 98,000 clones listed, approximately 84% were seen once. This CDR3 contains 16 residues. Germline lookup yields CDR1 LGHNA and CDR2 YSLEER. V was trimmed by 0 bases and J by 2 bases, leaving 13 bases between them. This specimen comes from a study of cytomegalovirus exposure and HLA in healthy donors. Study-level findings and limits: Researchers counted about 150 TCR beta chains as cytomegalovirus-associated. In the roughly 130 validation repertoires, a later analysis found that first-cohort TCR clusters tended to co-occur.

J is TRBJ1-1 and V is TRBV4-3; no firm D call. The source of this sequence is a man between 18 and 35 years old in good health and CMV-seropositive. Sequencing was carried out using PBMCs. The DNA of the CDR3 is TGCGCCAGCAGCCAAGATTTGGTAGATAAAAACACTGAAGCTTTCTTT. Residues: CASSQDLVDKNTEAFF.